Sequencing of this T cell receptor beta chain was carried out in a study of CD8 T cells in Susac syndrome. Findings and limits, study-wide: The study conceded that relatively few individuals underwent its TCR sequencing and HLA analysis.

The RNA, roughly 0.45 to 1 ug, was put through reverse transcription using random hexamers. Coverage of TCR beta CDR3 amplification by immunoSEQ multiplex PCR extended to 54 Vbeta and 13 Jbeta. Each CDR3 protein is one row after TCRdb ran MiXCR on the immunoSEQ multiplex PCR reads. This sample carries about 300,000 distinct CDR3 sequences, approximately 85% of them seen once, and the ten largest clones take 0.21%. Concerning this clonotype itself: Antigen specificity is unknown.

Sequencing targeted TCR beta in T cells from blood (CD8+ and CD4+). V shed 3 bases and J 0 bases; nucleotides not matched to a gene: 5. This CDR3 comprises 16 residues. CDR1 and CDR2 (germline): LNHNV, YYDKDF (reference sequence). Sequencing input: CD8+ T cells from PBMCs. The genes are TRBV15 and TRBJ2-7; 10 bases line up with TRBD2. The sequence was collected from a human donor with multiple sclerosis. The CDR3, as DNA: TGTGCCACCAGCAGCCCCGCTAGCGGGAGCTCCTACGAGCAGTACTTC. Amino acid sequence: CATSSPASGSSYEQYF.